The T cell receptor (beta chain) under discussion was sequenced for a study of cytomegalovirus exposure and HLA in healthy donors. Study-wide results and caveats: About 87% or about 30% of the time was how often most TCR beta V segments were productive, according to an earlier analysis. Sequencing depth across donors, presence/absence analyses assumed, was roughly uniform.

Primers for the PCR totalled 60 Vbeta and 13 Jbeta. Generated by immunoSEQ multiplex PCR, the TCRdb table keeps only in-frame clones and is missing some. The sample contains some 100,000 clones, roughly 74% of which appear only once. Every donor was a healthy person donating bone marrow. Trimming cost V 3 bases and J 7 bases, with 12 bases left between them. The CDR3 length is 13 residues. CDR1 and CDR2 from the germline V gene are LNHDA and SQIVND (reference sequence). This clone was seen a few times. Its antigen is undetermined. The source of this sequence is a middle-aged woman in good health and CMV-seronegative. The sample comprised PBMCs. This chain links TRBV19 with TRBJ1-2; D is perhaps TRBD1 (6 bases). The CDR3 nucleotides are TGTGCCAGTAGTATCCGGGGGGCCGGTGGCTACACCTTC. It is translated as CASSIRGAGGYTF.